Here is one T cell receptor (beta chain) with its context. This specimen belongs to a study of blood T cell repertoires in COVID-19. Study-level background: The analysed material was cDNA or gDNA that came from T cells, B-cell-depleted T cells, or PBMCs.

During active infection, Seattle patients enrolled and were then monitored through disease. In the authors' methods: Nucleated cell counts were estimated from reference gene primer amplification. Using immunoSEQ multiplex PCR, the repertoire was profiled, and TCRdb retains in-frame clones only, with some absent. The D gene and trimming were derived from the DNA, and the V and J assignments and clone size from that table. The sample has a few hundred thousand clones; about 87% are singletons. CDR1 is MNHEY, CDR2 SVGAGI, per germline. V dropped 4 bases and J dropped 7 bases, with 11 bases sitting between them. This CDR3 is built from 12 residues.

This TCR was recovered from a man aged 18 to 29 with COVID-19, enrolled during active disease. V is TRBV6-5 and J is TRBJ2-7; D not resolved. The sequenced material came from peripheral blood. CDR3 in amino acids: CASSSGFEEQYF. The CDR3 DNA follows: TGTGCCAGCAGTTCCGGGTTTGAAGAGCAGTACTTC.